This TCR beta chain is from a study of blood T cell repertoires in COVID-19. Overall study context: Sites across the United States, Italy and Spain contributed samples from acute and convalescent COVID-19. The analysed material was cDNA or gDNA that came from T cells, B-cell-depleted T cells, or PBMCs.

In the authors' methods: Estimated nucleated cell counts came from reference gene primer amplification. Sequencing was performed with immunoSEQ multiplex PCR; in TCRdb, only in-frame clones are kept and a portion is missing. The V and J calls and clone size come from that table; D and trimming were worked out from the DNA. Of under 50,000 clones listed, approximately 82% are singletons. The CDR3 totals 14 residues. Germline V gene sequence: CDR1 WNHNN, CDR2 SYGVQD (reference sequence). Material for sequencing was peripheral blood. The chain employs TRBV10-1 and TRBJ2-2, with TRBD1 matching 7 bases. This sequence was found in a woman between 65 and 79 years old with acute or convalescent COVID-19. CDR3 region: CATLDRMKAGELFF. For the CDR3, the DNA is TGCGCGACTCTGGACAGGATGAAAGCCGGGGAGCTGTTTTTT.